These 32 T cell receptor beta chains originate from one sample sequenced in a study of blood T cell repertoires in COVID-19 (dated by TCRdb to between 2020 and 2021). The library was made by the immunoSEQ multiplex PCR assay. Not all clones reach the TCRdb copy of this immuneACCESS table, which keeps in-frame sequences only. Checked studies attribute under half of the gap to unresolved V genes and leave the rest unexplained. This sample gives some 200,000 clones in total; 84% of them show up just once. The ten largest clones add up to roughly 15% of the sample. The source material was peripheral blood. The receptor source for this set is a woman in her 70s with COVID-19, enrolled during active disease.

The J gene is TRBJ2-5, the V gene TRBV7-6; the match to TRBD1 covers 7 bases. The V segment lost 4 bases and the J segment 3 bases; nucleotides outside the gene matches: 5. Germline CDR1 reads SGHVS; CDR2 reads FNYEAQ. The CDR3 has 14 amino acids. CDR3 nucleotide sequence: TGTGCCAGCAGCTCCACAGGGGAAGAAGAGACCCAGTACTTC. Translation gives CASSSTGEEETQYF.

In its sample, this clone was seen once. V usage is TRBV28 and J usage is TRBJ2-1, with 8 bases that match TRBD2. From germline, CDR1 is MDHEN and CDR2 SYDVKM. J gave up 4 bases and V 8 bases, and 13 bases lay outside the gene matches. The CDR3 is 16 amino acids. The CDR3 DNA is TGTGCCAGCTCCCGAGGGAGGCGGGAGGCGTACAATGAGCAGTTCTTC. Translation: CASSRGRREAYNEQFF.

V usage is TRBV3-1 (or the pseudogene TRBV3-2) and J usage is TRBJ1-4, with TRBD1 as a possible D gene (6 bases). Trimming pared 3 bases from V and 4 bases from J, leaving 12 bases between. The CDR3 spans 15 residues. The germline gives CDR1 LGHDT, CDR2 YNNKEL (reference sequence). CDR3 DNA sequence: TGTGCCAGCAGCCAGGGCAGGGGTAATAATGAAAAACTGTTTTTT. Amino acid sequence: CASSQGRGNNEKLFF.

The chain joins TRBV6-6 to TRBJ2-7, with a possible D match to TRBD1 (6 bases). Per germline, CDR1 MNHNY and CDR2 SVGAGI (reference sequence). V dropped 0 bases and J dropped 5 bases, with 11 bases sitting between them. CDR3 length: 14 residues. This CDR3 is CASSYSTGNDEQYV. The CDR3 DNA follows: TGTGCCAGCAGTTACTCGACAGGTAACGACGAGCAGTACGTC.

CDR3 in DNA: TGTGCCAGCAGCTTAAGTGCGGGGGGGCAGTTCTTC. It codes for CASSLSAGGQFF. The chain couples TRBV7-9 to TRBJ2-1; 8 bases map to TRBD2. The trim removed 2 bases at V and 12 bases at J, leaving 3 bases unmatched. Germline lookup yields CDR1 SEHNR and CDR2 FQNEAQ (reference sequence). This CDR3 has 12 residues.

The V and J genes are TRBV2 and TRBJ1-6, with D tentatively TRBD1 (6 bases). This CDR3 is 13 amino acids long. Germline V CDR1 and CDR2: SNHLY, FYNNEI. The V and J ends lost 10 bases and 8 bases respectively, with 15 bases between them. The CDR3 DNA reads as TGTGCCACCGGAGACAGGCGCGATTCACCCCTCCACTTT. This encodes CATGDRRDSPLHF.

Details on this clone: Other DNA sequences in the sample encode the same CDR3. The chain has TRBV18 and TRBJ2-2; 8 nucleotides align to TRBD2. The CDR3 is 16 amino acids. Germline loops: CDR1 KGHSH, CDR2 LQKENI. Trimming removed 2 bases from V and 5 bases from J; junction bases left unmatched: 7. CDR3 bases: TGTGCCAGCTCACCAGTAGCGGGAAGGCGTACCGGGGAGCTGTTTTTT. Its protein product is CASSPVAGRRTGELFF.

V and J are TRBV5-8 and TRBJ2-7; 9 bases align to TRBD1. V was clipped by 1 base and J by 6 bases; unmatched bases: 8. Germline CDR1 is SGHTS and CDR2 is YDEGEE. CDR3 size: 15 residues. DNA for the CDR3: TGTGCCAGCAGCTTGAGTGGACAGGGGAGCTTCGAGCAGTACTTC. It encodes CASSLSGQGSFEQYF. Combining the CDR3 with reference TRBV5-8 and TRBJ2-7 gives the whole variable domain EAGVTQSPTHLIKTRGQQATLRCSPISGHTSVYWYQQALGLGLQFLLWYDEGEERNRGNFPPRFSGRQFPNYSSELNVNALELEDSALYLCASSLSGQGSFEQYFGPGTRLTVT.

This clone was seen only a few times. The chain links TRBV5-6 to TRBJ1-2; TRBD1 matches 10 bases. Germline loops: CDR1 SGHDT, CDR2 YYEEEE. With V trimmed by 6 bases and J by 4 bases, 9 bases remained unmatched. The CDR3 totals 15 residues. CDR3: CASNHRDRGSYGYTF. The CDR3 nucleotides are TGTGCCAGCAACCACCGGGACAGGGGAAGCTATGGCTACACCTTC.

The genes are TRBV5-1 and TRBJ1-2; D is ambiguous. This CDR3 is built from 14 residues. The germline V gene has CDR1 SGHRS and CDR2 YFSETQ. The ends were cut back, 0 bases at V and 3 bases at J, with 9 bases in the middle. CDR3 sequence (DNA): TGCGCCAGCAGCTTGGGTTCAGATTACTATGGCTACACCTTC. Its translation: CASSLGSDYYGYTF.

The chain links TRBV27 to TRBJ1-2; 9 nucleotides line up with TRBD1. CDR3 size: 15 residues. With V trimmed by 1 base and J by 4 bases, 4 bases remained unmatched. The germline CDR1 and CDR2 sequences are MNHEY and SMNVEV (reference sequence). The CDR3 nucleotides are TGTGCCAGCAGTTTATATGGGGACAGGGTCTATGGCTACACCTTC. Translating it yields CASSLYGDRVYGYTF.

The chain uses TRBV10-3 and TRBJ1-1, with a possible D match to TRBD1 (5 bases). The CDR3 covers 13 residues. Germline V gene data show CDR1 as ENHRY and CDR2 as SYGVKD. V gave up 7 bases and J gave up 5 bases, with 14 bases separating them. CDR3 sequence: CAIKGPGGTEAFF. For the CDR3, the DNA is TGTGCCATCAAAGGACCCGGGGGGACTGAAGCTTTCTTT.

This rearrangement joins TRBV2 to TRBJ2-1, with unresolved D. The CDR3 covers 12 residues. Looked up from germline, CDR1 is SNHLY and CDR2 is FYNNEI. V lost 7 bases, J lost 10 bases, and 14 bases lay in between. The CDR3 region is CASKQNLKEQFF. The CDR3 coding sequence is TGTGCCAGCAAACAGAACCTAAAGGAGCAGTTCTTC.

The chain has TRBV5-5 and TRBJ1-4, with D uncertain. This CDR3 is built from 16 residues. CDR1 and CDR2 from the germline V gene are SGHKS and YYEKEE (reference sequence). V lost 0 bases and J lost 8, with 17 bases in between. CDR3 sequence: CASSLASSWGDEKLFF. CDR3 nucleotides: TGTGCCAGCAGCTTGGCTAGCTCCTGGGGTGACGAAAAACTGTTTTTT.

This clone showed up just once. The chain has TRBV28 and TRBJ2-3; tentatively, D is TRBD2 (5 bases). CDR1 is MDHEN and CDR2 is SYDVKM in the germline V gene. Deletions cut 5 bases from V and 2 bases from J, with 14 bases between. CDR3 length equals 15 residues. CDR3 in DNA: TGTGCCAGCAGTCCGACTTTCGGGATCACAGATACGCAGTATTTT. Translation gives CASSPTFGITDTQYF.

CDR3 residues: CASSRSKGGSRELFF. DNA of the CDR3: TGTGCCAGCAGCCGTTCGAAGGGGGGGTCGAGGGAGCTGTTTTTT. The chain employs TRBV3-1 (or the pseudogene TRBV3-2) and TRBJ2-2; D perhaps matches TRBD2 (7 bases). CDR3 length equals 15 residues. The germline V and J ends were trimmed by 4 bases and 9 bases, with 18 bases remaining between them. In germline, CDR1 is LGHDT, CDR2 YNNKEL (reference sequence).

This chain uses TRBV28 with TRBJ1-6; TRBD1 is a possible D gene (5 bases). The CDR3 length is 15 residues. The V end lost 6 bases, the J end lost 3 bases, and 12 bases lay between the germline ends. The germline V gene encodes CDR1 MDHEN and CDR2 SYDVKM. Written as DNA, the CDR3 is TGTGCCAGCAGCCTAAAGACAGTCTATAATTCACCCCTCCACTTT. It is translated as CASSLKTVYNSPLHF.

The chain couples TRBV5-6 to TRBJ1-1; D is possibly TRBD1 (5 bases). This CDR3 comprises 16 residues. V was clipped by 3 bases and J by 0 bases, with 15 bases between them. Germline CDR1 SGHDT, CDR2 YYEEEE. The CDR3 protein is CASSSGPSLMNTEAFF. CDR3 DNA: TGTGCCAGCAGCTCAGGGCCGAGCCTCATGAACACTGAAGCTTTCTTT.

In this sample, this clone turned up a few times. The CDR3 DNA is TGTGCCAGCAGTTTTCCGGGACTCAGAGACAATGAGCAGTTCTTC. Its protein is CASSFPGLRDNEQFF. The chain carries TRBV27 and TRBJ2-1; a possible D gene is TRBD2 (6 bases). Deletions cut 3 bases from V and 5 bases from J, with 14 bases between. The CDR3 covers 15 residues. Germline CDR1 and CDR2: MNHEY and SMNVEV (reference sequence).

This chain uses TRBV19 with TRBJ2-7; 7 bases are a match to TRBD1. Germline V lookup: CDR1 LNHDA, CDR2 SQIVND (reference sequence). The V and J ends lost 2 bases and 6 bases, in that order; junction bases with no gene match: 7. The CDR3 length is 14 residues. CDR3 nucleotides: TGTGCCAGTAGTATACAGCGACAGGGCCGCGAGCAGTACTTC. It yields the protein CASSIQRQGREQYF. The full variable domain, rest sourced from reference TRBV19 and TRBJ2-7, is DGGITQSPKYLFRKEGQNVTLSCEQNLNHDAMYWYRQDPGQGLRLIYYSQIVNDFQKGDIAEGYSVSREKKESFPLTVTSAQKNPTAFYLCASSIQRQGREQYFGPGTRLTVT.

V is TRBV30 and J is TRBJ1-2; weak D call: TRBD1 (5 bases). The germline V and J ends were trimmed by 5 bases and 4 bases, with 17 bases remaining between them. The CDR3 runs to 14 residues. Germline values: CDR1 GTSNPN, CDR2 SVGIG (reference sequence). The CDR3 is CAWGASPETYGYTF. CDR3 in DNA: TGTGCCTGGGGGGCCTCACCGGAGACCTATGGCTACACCTTC. Complete variable domain (other parts from reference TRBV30 and TRBJ1-2): SQTIHQWPATLVQPVGSPLSLECTVEGTSNPNLYWYRQAAGRGLQLLFYSVGIGQISSEVPQNLSASRPQDRQFILSSKKLLLSDSGFYLCAWGASPETYGYTFGSGTRLTVV.

This sequence joins TRBV4-2 and TRBJ2-1, with TRBD2 matching over 11 bases. The CDR3 loop spans 16 amino acids. Germline V gene data show CDR1 as LGHNA and CDR2 as YNFKEQ. Losses at the gene ends were 4 bases for V and 1 base for J; bases not matched to a gene: 3. CDR3 bases: TGTGCCAGCAGCCTTAGCGGGGGGGGGTCCTACAATGAGCAGTTCTTC. Its translation: CASSLSGGGSYNEQFF.

The chain links TRBV27 to TRBJ2-7, with D possibly matching TRBD1 (6 bases). The germline V gene encodes CDR1 MNHEY and CDR2 SMNVEV (reference sequence). The CDR3 has 13 residues. V was cut by 7 bases and J by 5 bases, with 15 bases left in between. The CDR3 coding sequence is TGTGCCAGCAACAGGGCGAAGGGAAACGAGCAGTACTTC. Its translation is CASNRAKGNEQYF.

The chain carries TRBV19 and TRBJ1-3; maybe TRBD1 (5 bases). The CDR3 consists of 17 residues. V lost 5 bases to trimming and J lost 1 base, with 18 bases between them. The germline gives CDR1 LNHDA, CDR2 SQIVND (reference sequence). The CDR3 bases are TGTGCCAGTAGTCAGGGCCTCGGCATGGGATCTGGAAACACCATATATTTT. It is translated as CASSQGLGMGSGNTIYF.

V is TRBV11-2 and J is TRBJ2-5, with a weak D call TRBD2 (6 bases). This CDR3 contains 14 residues. Germline CDR1 is SGHAT and CDR2 is FQNNGV. The V and J ends lost 5 bases and 2 bases respectively, with 12 bases between them. CDR3 coding DNA: TGTGCCAGCAGCCAGCGGGTGGAACAAGAGACCCAGTACTTC. It translates to CASSQRVEQETQYF. Full variable domain (missing parts from reference TRBV11-2 and TRBJ2-5): EAGVAQSPRYKIIEKRQSVAFWCNPISGHATLYWYQQILGQGPKLLIQFQNNGVVDDSQLPKDRFSAERLKGVDSTLKIQPAKLEDSAVYLCASSQRVEQETQYFGPGTRLLVL.

The rearrangement links TRBV15 to TRBJ2-1, with 7 bases identical to TRBD1. Trimming at V came to 3 bases and at J to 0 bases, leaving 5 bases not matched to a gene. The length of the CDR3 is 16 residues. Germline values: CDR1 LNHNV, CDR2 YYDKDF (reference sequence). The DNA for the CDR3 is TGTGCCACCAGCAGGGTCCGGGACAGCTCCTACAATGAGCAGTTCTTC. Encoded protein: CATSRVRDSSYNEQFF.

The V call is TRBV6-5, the J call TRBJ1-2; 7 bases are a match to TRBD1. The CDR3 is 13 amino acids. The germline gives CDR1 MNHEY, CDR2 SVGAGI. Losses at the gene ends were 6 bases for V and 8 bases for J; bases not matched to a gene: 9. The chain's CDR3 is CASSPDRGGGYTF. The CDR3 coding sequence is TGTGCCAGCAGCCCGGACAGAGGGGGCGGCTACACCTTC.

This clone was observed a handful of times. This chain joins TRBV5-1 and TRBJ2-2; 10 nucleotides line up with TRBD2. CDR3 length: 15 residues. CDR1 and CDR2 from the germline V gene are SGHRS and YFSETQ. The junction had 6 bases not matched to a gene; V was cut back by 4 bases and J by 6 bases. The CDR3 DNA reads as TGCGCCAGCAGCCCCGGGACTAGCGTTTCCGGGGAGCTGTTTTTT. Translated: CASSPGTSVSGELFF.

The gene calls are TRBV29-1 and TRBJ2-7; 7 bases are a match to TRBD2. The CDR3 extends over 13 amino acids. Germline CDR1 and CDR2: SQVTM and ANQGSEA. With V trimmed by 4 bases and J by 3 bases, 6 bases remained unmatched. Here the CDR3 reads CSVVGGMGYEQYF. CDR3 in DNA: TGCAGCGTTGTCGGGGGGATGGGCTACGAGCAGTACTTC.

The chain has TRBV5-1 and TRBJ2-5, with TRBD2 identical over 13 bases. After removal of 0 bases from V and 5 bases from J, the junction contained 4 bases not matched to a gene. CDR1 SGHRS and CDR2 YFSETQ come from the germline V gene. The CDR3 contains 16 residues. For the CDR3, the DNA is TGCGCCAGCAGCTTGGGACTAGCGGGGGGTAGTGAGACCCAGTACTTC. Encoded protein: CASSLGLAGGSETQYF.

The V and J genes are TRBV10-3 and TRBJ1-2; 8 bases are a match to TRBD1. The CDR3 runs to 15 residues. CDR1 is ENHRY, CDR2 SYGVKD, per germline. Trimming at V came to 7 bases and at J to 6 bases, leaving 13 bases not matched to a gene. The DNA of the CDR3 is TGTGCCATCACCCTCGACAGGGGAGATCGCCATGGCTACACCTTC. Amino acid sequence: CAITLDRGDRHGYTF.

The V and J genes are TRBV5-5 and TRBJ1-2; TRBD1 matches at 7 bases. CDR1 and CDR2 (germline): SGHKS, YYEKEE (reference sequence). There are 12 residues in the CDR3. The V gene end was trimmed by 2 bases and the J gene end by 8 bases; junction bases not matched to a gene: 3. CDR3 loop: CASSLLGGGYTF. CDR3 coding DNA: TGTGCCAGCAGCTTACTAGGGGGCGGCTACACCTTC.